A single sample is the source of the 22 T cell receptor beta chains below, sequenced in a study of Ad26.COV2.S vaccination and SARS-CoV-2 variants (dated by TCRdb to the early 2020s). The receptor library was made with the immunoSEQ multiplex PCR assay. In TCRdb, the immuneACCESS table is reduced to in-frame sequences with V and J assigned. These tables do not hold every clone; where another copy was compared, an unresolved V gene accounts for under half, and the others remain unexplained. This sample is represented by about 350,000 clones; about 90% of them were singletons. Of the sample, around 4% falls within the top ten clones. This specimen's time point label, per the study, means: individuals recovered from natural SARS-CoV-2 infection. Here the sequenced sample was peripheral blood, taken after recovery from COVID-19. The receptors stem from a human donor who had recovered from COVID-19.

The chain has TRBV13 and TRBJ2-3; D may match TRBD1 or TRBD2 (5 bases each). CDR3 length equals 16 residues. CDR1 and CDR2 (germline): PRHDT, FYEKMQ (reference sequence). Between the trimmed V and J ends, which lost 5 bases and 3 bases, there was a span of 18 bases. Here the CDR3 reads CASSLRSGGETDTQYF. The CDR3 nucleotides are TGTGCCAGCAGCCTCCGGAGTGGGGGTGAGACAGATACGCAGTATTTT.

The chain uses TRBV4-1 and TRBJ2-1; D might be TRBD1 or TRBD2, each matching 6 bases. Germline loops: CDR1 MGHRA, CDR2 YSYEKL. V gave up 3 bases and J gave up 10 bases, with 22 bases separating them. This CDR3 has 16 amino acids. CDR3: CASSHLGSLGGREQFF. In nucleotides, the CDR3 is TGCGCCAGCAGCCATTTAGGGTCCCTCGGGGGCCGAGAGCAGTTCTTC.

This clone was recorded a few times. The chain uses TRBV6-5 and TRBJ2-2; maybe TRBD2 (5 bases). Per germline, CDR1 MNHEY and CDR2 SVGAGI. V was pared by 0 bases and J by 5 bases, with 7 bases between. CDR3 length: 14 residues. The CDR3 spells CASSYSEVTGELFF. The DNA of the CDR3 is TGTGCCAGCAGTTACTCGGAGGTGACCGGGGAGCTGTTTTTT.

This clone appeared a single time. The chain uses TRBV25-1 and TRBJ1-1, with D perhaps matching TRBD1 (5 bases). The germline V gene has CDR1 MGHDK and CDR2 SYGVNS. The CDR3 spans 16 residues. Trimming removed 7 bases from V and 0 bases from J, with 18 bases in between. The CDR3 nucleotides read TGTGCCAGCATGGGGGGTGGCCTTCACATGAACACTGAAGCTTTCTTT. It is translated as CASMGGGLHMNTEAFF.

The chain recombines TRBV10-1 with TRBJ2-3; TRBD2 aligns across 13 bases. V lost 4 bases to trimming and J lost 0 bases; unmatched junction nucleotides: 4. Germline CDR1 WNHNN, CDR2 SYGVQD (reference sequence). CDR3 length: 17 residues. CDR3 DNA: TGCGCCAGCAGTGGGAAGGGACTAGCGGGGAGCACAGATACGCAGTATTTT. It yields the protein CASSGKGLAGSTDTQYF.

Concerning this clone itself: Other DNA sequences from this sample encode an identical CDR3 as well. The chain has TRBV9 and TRBJ2-3; tentatively, D is TRBD2 (5 bases). The V end was cut by 0 bases, the J end by 1 base, with 9 bases between. Germline V gene lookup returns CDR1 SGDLS and CDR2 YYNGEE. This CDR3 comprises 15 residues. CDR3 sequence reads: CASSVVAGGTDTQYF. CDR3 nucleotide sequence: TGTGCCAGCAGCGTAGTGGCCGGGGGCACAGATACGCAGTATTTT.

CDR3 amino acids: CATQGARGYTF. The CDR3 region has the DNA TGTGCCACCCAGGGGGCGCGGGGCTACACCTTC. V gene TRBV27 combines with J gene TRBJ1-2; 8 nucleotides agree with TRBD1. With 10 bases clipped from V and 8 bases from J, the junction kept 6 bases outside the gene matches. The CDR3 runs to 11 residues. The germline CDR1 and CDR2 sequences are MNHEY and SMNVEV (reference sequence).

In this sample, this clone turned up once. The chain recombines TRBV18 with TRBJ2-7, with D perhaps TRBD1 (5 bases). Germline V CDR1 and CDR2: KGHSH, LQKENI. Trimming removed 2 bases at V and 6 bases at J, with 11 bases between. The CDR3 spans 13 residues. The CDR3, as DNA: TGTGCCAGCTCACCAGACCCCAGGGCCGAGCAGTACTTC. It is translated as CASSPDPRAEQYF. Combining the CDR3 with reference TRBV18 and TRBJ2-7 gives the whole variable domain NAGVMQNPRHLVRRRGQEARLRCSPMKGHSHVYWYRQLPEEGLKFMVYLQKENIIDESGMPKERFSAEFPKEGPSILRIQQVVRGDSAAYFCASSPDPRAEQYFGPGTRLTVT.

Concerning this clone: Other DNA sequences in the sample encode the same CDR3. The V gene is TRBV5-1, the J gene TRBJ2-3; the match to TRBD2 covers 11 bases. Trimming took 5 bases from V and 3 from J; bases not matched to a gene: 5. From germline, CDR1 is SGHRS and CDR2 YFSETQ. The CDR3 covers 15 residues. CDR3 in amino acids: CASSAGTSGTDTQYF. As DNA, the CDR3 is TGCGCCAGCAGTGCTGGGACTAGCGGAACAGATACGCAGTATTTT. The variable domain in full, completed from reference TRBV5-1 and TRBJ2-3, reads KAGVTQTPRYLIKTRGQQVTLSCSPISGHRSVSWYQQTPGQGLQFLFEYFSETQRNKGNFPGRFSGRQFSNSRSEMNVSTLELGDSALYLCASSAGTSGTDTQYFGPGTRLTVL.

J is TRBJ2-6 and V is TRBV7-2; 9 bases line up with TRBD1. The trim removed 5 bases at V and 3 bases at J, leaving 8 bases unmatched. Germline-derived CDR1 and CDR2 are SGHTA and FQGNSA. The CDR3 has 17 amino acids. The CDR3 is CASSKSTGGSGANVLTF. The CDR3 nucleotides read TGTGCCAGCAGCAAAAGTACAGGGGGCAGTGGGGCCAACGTCCTGACTTTC.

The chain is built from TRBV6-2 or TRBV6-3 and TRBJ1-2; D perhaps matches TRBD1 (5 bases). CDR1 MNHEY and CDR2 SVGEGT come from the germline V gene. The CDR3 extends over 14 amino acids. V shed 4 bases and J shed 8 bases, with 17 bases lying between them. The CDR3 loop reads CASSFRGGAFGYTF. The CDR3 DNA reads as TGTGCCAGCAGTTTCCGAGGAGGGGCGTTCGGCTACACCTTC.

This chain connects TRBV6-6 to TRBJ1-1; D ambiguous. In germline, CDR1 is MNHNY, CDR2 SVGAGI (reference sequence). Deletions cut 11 bases from V and 4 bases from J, with 17 bases between. The CDR3 has 13 residues. In DNA form, the CDR3 reads TGTGCCTCCAGCATGGCGGGGATCACTGAAGCTTTCTTT. This gives the protein CASSMAGITEAFF.

The J gene is TRBJ1-2, the V gene TRBV11-2; TRBD1 aligns across 7 bases. Per the germline V gene, CDR1 is SGHAT and CDR2 is FQNNGV. J lost 7 bases, V lost 3 bases, and 11 bases had no gene match. The length of the CDR3 is 15 residues. The chain's CDR3 is CASSFTGALEGGYTF. CDR3 DNA: TGTGCCAGCAGCTTTACAGGGGCCTTAGAGGGTGGCTACACCTTC.

This sequence joins TRBV6-2 or TRBV6-3 and TRBJ2-1; no clear D gene. Germline assignment: CDR1 MNHEY and CDR2 SVGEGT. The CDR3 runs 13 residues. V was shortened by 2 bases and J by 3 bases, with 5 bases between the two germline ends. CDR3 DNA sequence: TGTGCCAGCAGTTACCCTGGCTACAATGAGCAGTTCTTC. Amino acid sequence: CASSYPGYNEQFF.

This rearrangement joins TRBV11-2 to TRBJ2-7, with 8 bases aligning to TRBD1. CDR1 is SGHAT, CDR2 FQNNGV, per germline. V shed 4 bases and J 2 bases; nucleotides not matched to a gene: 4. The CDR3 loop spans 14 amino acids. In DNA form, the CDR3 reads TGTGCCAGCAGCTATACAGGGGGGACCTACGAGCAGTACTTC. Protein: CASSYTGGTYEQYF.

The V and J genes are TRBV3-1 (or the pseudogene TRBV3-2) and TRBJ1-5, with 7 bases matching TRBD1. Per germline, CDR1 LGHDT and CDR2 YNNKEL (reference sequence). CDR3 size: 16 residues. Trimming at V came to 6 bases and at J to 3 bases, leaving 11 bases not matched to a gene. The DNA for the CDR3 is TGTGCCAGCAGTTCGAGCCGGGACAGCTTCAATCAGCCCCAGCATTTT. Translation: CASSSSRDSFNQPQHF.

This chain joins TRBV19 and TRBJ2-3; no clear D gene. CDR1 LNHDA and CDR2 SQIVND come from the germline V gene (reference sequence). This CDR3 is built from 15 residues. V lost 3 bases to trimming and J lost 0 bases, with 10 bases between them. The chain's CDR3 is CASSIHVLSTDTQYF. CDR3 DNA: TGTGCCAGTAGTATCCACGTACTAAGCACAGATACGCAGTATTTT.

This chain links TRBV19 with TRBJ2-1; D perhaps matches TRBD2 (6 bases). The CDR3 contains 15 residues. Germline V gives CDR1 LNHDA, CDR2 SQIVND (reference sequence). V dropped 5 bases and J dropped 0 bases, with 11 bases sitting between them. The CDR3 loop reads CASSPRGSSYNEQFF. The CDR3 DNA sequence: TGTGCCAGTAGTCCCCGGGGGAGCTCCTACAATGAGCAGTTCTTC.

This clone showed up just once. The chain employs TRBV19 and TRBJ1-2; D unresolved. V lost 4 bases and J lost 1, with 10 bases in between. Germline CDR1 is LNHDA and CDR2 is SQIVND (reference sequence). The CDR3 runs to 14 residues. Here the CDR3 DNA reads TGTGCCAGTAGTACCAGCCAGGTTAACTATGGCTACACCTTC. This translates into CASSTSQVNYGYTF. Supplemented by reference TRBV19 and TRBJ1-2, the full variable domain reads DGGITQSPKYLFRKEGQNVTLSCEQNLNHDAMYWYRQDPGQGLRLIYYSQIVNDFQKGDIAEGYSVSREKKESFPLTVTSAQKNPTAFYLCASSTSQVNYGYTFGSGTRLTVV.

The chain links TRBV6-5 to TRBJ2-7, with 9 nucleotides matching TRBD1. Trimming cost V 4 bases and J 2 bases; bases outside gene matches: 6. From germline, CDR1 is MNHEY and CDR2 SVGAGI. The CDR3 loop spans 15 amino acids. The CDR3 spells CASSFRDRAAYEQYF. CDR3 DNA sequence: TGTGCCAGCAGTTTCCGGGACAGGGCTGCCTACGAGCAGTACTTC.

The rearrangement joins TRBV7-2 to TRBJ2-7, with 11 positions matching TRBD1. The CDR3 totals 15 residues. The ends lost 3 bases at V and 3 bases at J; junction bases unmatched: 4. CDR1 SGHTA and CDR2 FQGNSA come from the germline V gene. CDR3: CASSLDRGRFYEQYF. DNA of the CDR3: TGTGCCAGCAGCTTGGACAGGGGGCGCTTCTACGAGCAGTACTTC. Full variable domain (missing parts from reference TRBV7-2 and TRBJ2-7): GAGVSQSPSNKVTEKGKDVELRCDPISGHTALYWYRQSLGQGLEFLIYFQGNSAPDKSGLPSDRFSAERTGGSVSTLTIQRTQQEDSAVYLCASSLDRGRFYEQYFGPGTRLTVT.

A single count supports this clone. The J gene is TRBJ2-2, the V gene TRBV3-1 (or the pseudogene TRBV3-2); 11 nucleotides agree with TRBD2. The CDR3 extends over 15 amino acids. With V trimmed by 6 bases and J by 4 bases, 4 bases remained unmatched. From germline, CDR1 is LGHDT and CDR2 YNNKEL (reference sequence). CDR3 sequence (DNA): TGTGCCAGCAGTCAACTAGCGGGGGTCACCGGGGAGCTGTTTTTT. This translates into CASSQLAGVTGELFF.